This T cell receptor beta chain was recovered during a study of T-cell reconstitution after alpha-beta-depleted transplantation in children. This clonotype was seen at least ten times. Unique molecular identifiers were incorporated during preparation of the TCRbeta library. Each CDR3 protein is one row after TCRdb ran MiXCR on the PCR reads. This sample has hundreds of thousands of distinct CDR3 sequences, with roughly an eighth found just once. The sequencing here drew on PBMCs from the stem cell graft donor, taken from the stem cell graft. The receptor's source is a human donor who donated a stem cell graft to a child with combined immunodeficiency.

The CDR3 DNA reads TGTGCCACCAGTGACCGAACTAGCGGGGGGGCCGATGAGCAGTTCTTC. It specifies CATSDRTSGGADEQFF. The chain links TRBV24-1 to TRBJ2-1, with 13 nucleotides matching TRBD2. The V gene end was trimmed by 4 bases and the J gene end by 8 bases; junction bases not matched to a gene: 7. This CDR3 contains 16 residues. Germline lookup yields CDR1 KGHDR and CDR2 SFDVKD.